These 5 T cell receptor beta chains came from one sample sequenced in a study of identical twins. One entry per CDR3 protein results from TCRdb running MiXCR on the 5' RACE reads. The sample consists of 400,000 to 550,000 distinct CDR3 sequences, 20% to 25% of them appearing once. The sample was also reused in another study, on T cells expressing NK-cell markers.

Sequencing was done on a sample of CD4+ T cells sorted from blood. The source is a woman between 18 and 29 years old in good health.

This clonotype was seen at least ten times. The rearrangement joins TRBV5-6 to TRBJ2-3; D might be TRBD1 (5 bases). V lost 5 bases and J lost 6, with 10 bases in between. The CDR3 is 12 residues long. CDR1 and CDR2 from the germline V gene are SGHDT and YYEEEE. Written as DNA, the CDR3 is TGTGCCAGCAGTAGGGGCCCGGATACGCAGTATTTT. Amino acid sequence: CASSRGPDTQYF.

This clonotype was picked up many times. The rearrangement joins TRBV29-1 to TRBJ1-1; TRBD1 agrees at 8 bases. Germline assignment: CDR1 SQVTM and CDR2 ANQGSEA. Trimming took 6 bases from V and 5 from J; bases not matched to a gene: 8. This CDR3 region has 13 residues. The CDR3 region is CSVVGQAVTEAFF. CDR3 coding DNA: TGCAGCGTCGTGGGACAGGCGGTAACTGAAGCTTTCTTT.

This clonotype was observed at least ten times. CDR3 protein: CASSLRQGGYNEQFF. In nucleotides, the CDR3 is TGTGCCAGCAGCTTACGACAGGGTGGGTACAATGAGCAGTTCTTC. The chain joins TRBV7-9 to TRBJ2-1; 7 bases match TRBD1. Trimming took 2 bases from V and 4 from J; bases not matched to a gene: 5. This CDR3 comprises 15 residues. Germline CDR1 is SEHNR and CDR2 is FQNEAQ (reference sequence).

This clonotype has only a few counts. V is TRBV12-3 or TRBV12-4 and J is TRBJ2-2; 9 bases are a match to TRBD1. The ends lost 5 bases at V and 3 bases at J; junction bases unmatched: 4. This CDR3 is 15 amino acids long. The CDR3 sequence is CASSRGTGYTGELFF. The CDR3 nucleotides are TGTGCCAGCAGTAGAGGGACAGGGTACACCGGGGAGCTGTTTTTT.

This clonotype was detected only a few times. A read error may be the cause here, since a much bigger clone is one base away. The chain employs TRBV24-1 and TRBJ2-1; D gene unclear. Trimming removed 9 bases at V and 0 bases at J, with 5 bases between. Germline CDR1 and CDR2: KGHDR and SFDVKD. This CDR3 has 12 residues. The CDR3 coding sequence is TGTGCCACCCGGAGCTCCTACAATGAGCAGTTCTTC. This translates into CATRSSYNEQFF.